The rows below give T cell receptor beta chains drawn from one sample of a study of OX40 agonist ivuxolimab in advanced cancers. Only in-frame clones appear in the TCRdb table, and some are missing; sequencing was by immunoSEQ multiplex PCR. The sample records under 25,000 clones, just under 80% being singletons. The sample in question was CD4+ or CD8+ T cells sorted from blood, obtained in a trial of the OX40 agonist ivuxolimab. The receptors shown here come from an adult with an advanced solid tumor such as melanoma, head and neck, liver or kidney cancer. Both conserved end residues are part of each CDR3. The order of the fields is V gene, J gene, clone size, D gene, CDR3 DNA, CDR3 protein. The D gene is left open where the match is weak. The size entry is marked missing in some rows and otherwise reads once, few, many or a size class.

>TRBV7-9|TRBJ1-1|.|.
TGTGCCAGCAGCCCGATGGCGAGGACCACTGAAGCTTTCTTT
CASSPMARTTEAFF
>TRBV9|TRBJ2-1|.|TRBD1
TGTGCCAGCAGCGTTGACAGGGAGAATGAGCAGTTCTTC
CASSVDRENEQFF
>TRBV5-6|TRBJ2-1|.|TRBD2
TGTGCCAGCAGCCGGCTAGCGGGGGAGGGGTACAATGAGCAGTTCTTC
CASSRLAGEGYNEQFF
>TRBV25-1|TRBJ2-5|.|TRBD2
TGTGCCAGCAGCCTAATGGGGGGAGGGAGGCAAGAGACCCAGTACTTC
CASSLMGGGRQETQYF
>TRBV11-2|TRBJ2-7|.|.
TGTGCCAGCAGCTCCTACGAGCAGTACTTC
CASSSYEQYF
>TRBV30|TRBJ2-1|.|TRBD2
TGTGCCTGGGCTGAATCTAGCGGGACGTTCTACAATGAGCAGTTCTTC
CAWAESSGTFYNEQFF
>TRBV2|TRBJ2-5|.|TRBD2
TGTGCCAGCAGTGGAAGGACGAGCGGGGCGGAACGGCCGTCCCAAGAGACCCAGTACTTC
CASSGRTSGAERPSQETQYF
>TRBV12-5|TRBJ2-7|.|TRBD1
TGTGCTAGTGGTTTGACAGGGGGCGTCCCCTACGAGCAGTACTTC
CASGLTGGVPYEQYF
>TRBV6-5|TRBJ2-7|.|.
TGTGCCAGCAGTTACTCGTCCAAGGGCGAGCAGTACTTC
CASSYSSKGEQYF
>TRBV29-1|TRBJ1-4|.|TRBD1
TGCAGCGTTTTGACAGGGTATGAAAAACTGTTTTTT
CSVLTGYEKLFF
>TRBV14|TRBJ1-2|.|.
TGTGCCAGCAGCGTAGCCGGACACCCGAACTATGGCTACACCTTC
CASSVAGHPNYGYTF
>TRBV20-1|TRBJ2-5|few|.
TGCAGTGCTAGAGCCGCGGGGACCCAGTACTTC
CSARAAGTQYF
>TRBV29-1|TRBJ2-5|.|.
TGCAGCGTTTTCACAGGGCAGGCCGGAGAGACCCAGTACTTC
CSVFTGQAGETQYF
>TRBV7-8|TRBJ1-1|.|TRBD1
TGTGCCAGCAGCCCCTGGGACAGGGGGCGCGACACTGAAGCTTTCTTT
CASSPWDRGRDTEAFF
>TRBV4-2|TRBJ2-7|.|TRBD2
TGTGCCAGCAGCCAAGGGTGGCCAGCGGGAGCTTACGAGCAGTACTTC
CASSQGWPAGAYEQYF
>TRBV7-9|TRBJ1-1|.|.
TGTGCCAGCAGCTTAGCCGCATTCAACACTGAAGCTTTCTTT
CASSLAAFNTEAFF
>TRBV28|TRBJ2-5|.|.
TGTGCCAGCAGTTCCGCCCGATACGGCCACGGAGGGCCGGAGGAGACCCAGTACTTC
CASSSARYGHGGPEETQYF
>TRBV25-1|TRBJ2-7|.|.
TGTGCCAGCAGTGAAGAGAGCTACGAGCAGTACTTC
CASSEESYEQYF
>TRBV6-6|TRBJ1-1|.|.
TGTGCCACCGGGTGGGGAAAAACTGAAGCTTTCTTT
CATGWGKTEAFF
>TRBV7-9|TRBJ2-3|.|.
TGTGCCAGCAGCTTAAAGTCCGCTGATACGCAGTATTTT
CASSLKSADTQYF
>TRBV28|TRBJ1-1|.|.
TGTGCCAGCAGCCCAGGGAGCACTGAAGCTTTCTTT
CASSPGSTEAFF
>TRBV19|TRBJ2-7|.|.
TGTGCCAGAGCAGACAGGAGGCCCACCTACGAGCAGTACTTC
CARADRRPTYEQYF
>TRBV14|TRBJ1-4|.|.
TGTGCCAGCAGCCAAGATTTCGCCGGGACCTTTAATGAAAAACTGTTTTTT
CASSQDFAGTFNEKLFF
>TRBV19|TRBJ1-2|.|.
TGTGCCAGTAGTCCCTACCTAGGGATGGACTATGGCTACACCTTC
CASSPYLGMDYGYTF
>TRBV7-8|TRBJ2-4|.|.
TGTGCCAGCAGCTTAGCCAGGTTCGCCTTAGCCAAAAACATTCAGTACTTC
CASSLARFALAKNIQYF
>TRBV19|TRBJ1-1|.|.
TGTGCCAGTAGTCCCTCACAGGGCGGGAACACTGAAGCTTTCTTT
CASSPSQGGNTEAFF
>TRBV15|TRBJ2-2|.|TRBD1
TGTGCCACCAGCACTCGGACAGGGGTGACCGGGGAGCTGTTTTTT
CATSTRTGVTGELFF
>TRBV4-3|TRBJ1-1|once|.
TGCGCCAGCAGCCAAAAGGGGGGCACTGAAGCTTTCTTT
CASSQKGGTEAFF
>TRBV7-5|TRBJ1-4|.|.
TGTGCCAGAAGCACCTGGACAGGGTATGAAAAACTGTTTTTT
CARSTWTGYEKLFF
>TRBV11-2|TRBJ2-2|.|.
TGTGCCAGCAGCCCGACTGGGGAGCTGTTTTTT
CASSPTGELFF
>TRBV27|TRBJ2-1|.|TRBD2
TGTGCCAGCAGTCTAGCGGGAGTGGGAGAGCAGTTCTTC
CASSLAGVGEQFF
>TRBV11-2|TRBJ1-1|.|.
TGTGCCAGCAGCTTTGGGGCGAACACTGAAGCTTTCTTT
CASSFGANTEAFF
>TRBV10-2|TRBJ2-2|.|TRBD2
TGCGCCAGCAGAGACGGGACTAGCGGGACCTTGGGCACCGGGGAGCTGTTTTTT
CASRDGTSGTLGTGELFF
>TRBV27|TRBJ2-1|.|.
TGTGCCAGCAGTTTATCGCGCCATGAGCAGTTCTTC
CASSLSRHEQFF
>TRBV6-6|TRBJ1-5|.|TRBD1
TGTGCCAGCAGATCTACAGGGGTAGATCAGCCCCAGCATTTT
CASRSTGVDQPQHF
>TRBV28|TRBJ1-1|.|TRBD1
TGTGCCAGCAGTGTGGGACAGGGGTTCAGGACTGAAGCTTTCTTT
CASSVGQGFRTEAFF
>TRBV19|TRBJ2-7|.|TRBD1
TGTGCCAGTAGTGACAGGGGGATCGACGAGCAGTACTTC
CASSDRGIDEQYF
>TRBV19|TRBJ1-1|.|.
TGTGCCAGTAGTTGGTTGGTGGGGCTGGATGACACTGAAGCTTTCTTT
CASSWLVGLDDTEAFF
>TRBV6-1|TRBJ2-3|.|.
TGTGCCAGCAGCCCCGTGGGCCTAGCTTCAGATACGCAGTATTTT
CASSPVGLASDTQYF
>TRBV27|TRBJ2-7|.|TRBD1
TGTGCCAGCAGTTTAGGAGGGACAGGGATCTACGAGCAGTACTTC
CASSLGGTGIYEQYF